These T cell receptor beta chains were read from a single sample in a study of control samples from healthy donors and cancer patients. Method: immunoSEQ multiplex PCR; TCRdb's copy keeps in-frame clones and lacks some. The sample carries 35,000 to 55,000 clones, approximately 90% recorded once. Specimen: PBMCs. The receptors here all came from a woman in her 40s with head and neck cancer. Each CDR3 is given with its conserved first and last residue. D genes are given only for firm matches. Only some rows state a clone size, as once, few, many or a class for expanded clones.

TRBD1	TRBV7-3	.	TRBJ2-3	TGTGCCAGCAGCTTGTCCAGGGGGCTAGATACGCAGTATTTT	CASSLSRGLDTQYF
TRBD1	TRBV4-1	few	TRBJ2-7	TGCGCCAGCAGCCCCGACAGGGGGCTGGGCGAGCAGTACTTC	CASSPDRGLGEQYF
TRBD1	TRBV19	.	TRBJ1-6	TGTGCCAGTAGTCCCCGACAGGGACATTCACCCCTCCACTTT	CASSPRQGHSPLHF
.	TRBV4-1	.	TRBJ1-5	TGCGCCAGCAGCCAAGTGACGCAGAGCAATCAGCCCCAGCATTTT	CASSQVTQSNQPQHF
TRBD1	TRBV30	.	TRBJ2-3	TGTGCCTGGACCCCGGGACAGTTAACAGATACGCAGTATTTT	CAWTPGQLTDTQYF
.	TRBV5-1	.	TRBJ2-5	TGCGCCAGCAGCCAGCTTTCCGGACCCCAAGAGACCCAGTACTTC	CASSQLSGPQETQYF
TRBD2	TRBV4-2	.	TRBJ2-3	TGTGCCAGCAGCCCCCTAGCGGGTGCCGATACGCAGTATTTT	CASSPLAGADTQYF
TRBD2	TRBV6-1	.	TRBJ2-1	TGTGCCAGCAGCCAGACTAGCGGGGGGGTGAATGAGCAGTTCTTC	CASSQTSGGVNEQFF
.	TRBV7-2	.	TRBJ2-1	TGTGCCAGCACTCTGGCCCCGCAGGGCGTTGAGCAGTTCTTC	CASTLAPQGVEQFF
.	TRBV5-1	.	TRBJ1-6	TGCGCCAGCAGCTTGGCTCGGGACCCTAATTCACCCCTCCACTTT	CASSLARDPNSPLHF
.	TRBV19	.	TRBJ1-1	TGTGCCAGTAGTCCCGGGACTTATGGGACTGAAGCTTTCTTT	CASSPGTYGTEAFF
.	TRBV5-1	.	TRBJ1-2	TGCGCCAGCAGCTTGACTACCTCCCTCCTACCGACTAACTATGGCTACACCTTC	CASSLTTSLLPTNYGYTF
TRBD1	TRBV3-1/TRBV3-2	few	TRBJ1-1	TGTGCCAGCAGCCCACAATACAGGGGACGGACTGAAGCTTTCTTT	CASSPQYRGRTEAFF
.	TRBV5-6	.	TRBJ1-2	TGTGCCAGCAGCCTTCTGGGCAGAAATAACTATGGCTACACCTTC	CASSLLGRNNYGYTF
.	TRBV7-9	once	TRBJ1-3	TGTGCCAGCAGCCCACAGGGAAACACCATATATTTT	CASSPQGNTIYF
TRBD1	TRBV28	.	TRBJ2-1	TGTGCCAGCAGTACTAGACAGGGGAGGTTCTTC	CASSTRQGRFF
TRBD1	TRBV5-1	.	TRBJ2-7	TGCGCCAGGGCCGGACAGGACTTTCCCTGGCTGCAGTACTTC	CARAGQDFPWLQYF
.	TRBV29-1	.	TRBJ1-1	TGCAGCGTCCCAGGGTTGGGGCACTCTGAAGCTTTCTTT	CSVPGLGHSEAFF
.	TRBV28	.	TRBJ1-1	TGTGCCAGCAGTTTATTACAGGTGAAAGCTTTCTTT	CASSLLQVKAFF
.	TRBV4-1	.	TRBJ1-1	TGCGCCAGCAGCCAAGTTGCAGGGGTGAACACTGAAGCTTTCTTT	CASSQVAGVNTEAFF
TRBD2	TRBV6-6	once	TRBJ2-7	TGTGCCAGCAGTCCCGGAGGCGGGGGGACCTACGAGCAGTACTTC	CASSPGGGGTYEQYF
TRBD1	TRBV6-2/TRBV6-3	.	TRBJ1-1	TGTGCCAGCAGCCGGACAGGGAACACTGAAGCTTTCTTT	CASSRTGNTEAFF
.	TRBV11-2	.	TRBJ1-4	TGTGCCAGCAGCTTAGTATGGGGCGGTGGAGCGCGGGAAAAACTGTTTTTT	CASSLVWGGGAREKLFF
TRBD1	TRBV19	.	TRBJ1-1	TGTGCCAGTAGTAAGACAGGGCAAATGAACACTGAAGCTTTCTTT	CASSKTGQMNTEAFF
.	TRBV21-1	.	TRBJ2-2	TGTGCCAGCAGCCGTGAGAAGGGACAGCGTGTGACCGGGGAGCTGTTTTTT	CASSREKGQRVTGELFF
TRBD1	TRBV19	.	TRBJ2-7	TGTGCCAGTAGTATTAGGGACAGCTACGAGCAGTACTTC	CASSIRDSYEQYF
.	TRBV2	.	TRBJ2-7	TGTGCCAGCAGTGAAGCCCCGGGACCGGCCTACGAGCAGTACTTC	CASSEAPGPAYEQYF
TRBD1	TRBV11-2	.	TRBJ1-2	TGTGCCAGCAGCTTAGGTCGCCAGGGGGCTGGTGGCTACACCTTC	CASSLGRQGAGGYTF
TRBD2	TRBV30	.	TRBJ2-3	TGCGGGGGGTGGAGCACAGATACGCAGTATTTT	CGGWSTDTQYF
.	TRBV5-4	.	TRBJ1-6	TGTGCCAGCAGCACCGGACCGGAGGGGATTGGGTCACCCCTCCACTTT	CASSTGPEGIGSPLHF
TRBD2	TRBV7-9	.	TRBJ2-2	TGTGCCAGCAGCCCGGGACTAGCGGGGGTGACCGGGGAGCTGTTTTTT	CASSPGLAGVTGELFF
TRBD2	TRBV13	.	TRBJ2-2	TGTGCCAGCAGTGCCCCCGGGACTAGCGGGGGCGCGAACACCGGGGAGCTGTTTTTT	CASSAPGTSGGANTGELFF
.	TRBV11-2	.	TRBJ2-7	TGTGCCAGCAGCTTATCTGGGGGCAGACCTTACGAGCAGTACTTC	CASSLSGGRPYEQYF
TRBD1	TRBV12-5	.	TRBJ1-1	TGTGCTAGTGGTTTCCAAAAGGGACAGCGAGAAGCTTTCTTT	CASGFQKGQREAFF
.	TRBV7-8	.	TRBJ1-2	TGTGCCAGCAGCCCCGGGGGACTGGGCTACACCTTC	CASSPGGLGYTF
.	TRBV30	.	TRBJ1-2	TGTGCCTGGAGTATGGGGTTGGGGGACGGCTATGGCTACACCTTC	CAWSMGLGDGYGYTF
.	TRBV14	.	TRBJ1-2	TGTGCCAGCAGCCAGGGGGACCTGGATGGCTACACCTTC	CASSQGDLDGYTF
.	TRBV5-1	.	TRBJ1-5	TGCGCCAGCAGCTTGGCGCCGGGTCAACCGTCCAGCCAGCATTTT	CASSLAPGQPSSQHF
.	TRBV13	.	TRBJ2-1	TGTGCCAGCAGCCCGGGACTGAACAATGAGCAGTTCTTC	CASSPGLNNEQFF
.	TRBV7-3	once	TRBJ2-3	TGTGCCAGCAGCCCGGACACAGATACGCAGTATTTT	CASSPDTDTQYF
TRBD1	TRBV19	.	TRBJ1-5	TGTGCCAGTAGTGCAACAGGGGAGTGGTACGGCAATCAGCCCCAGCATTTT	CASSATGEWYGNQPQHF
.	TRBV5-1	.	TRBJ2-1	TGCGCCAGCAGCTTCGAAGGTGAGCAGTTCTTC	CASSFEGEQFF
.	TRBV7-9	.	TRBJ2-1	TGTGCCAGCAGCTCCGACAGAAATGAGCAGTTCTTC	CASSSDRNEQFF
.	TRBV18	.	TRBJ1-4	TGTGCCAGCTCACCGTCAAAGGAAAAACTGTTTTTT	CASSPSKEKLFF
.	TRBV5-1	.	TRBJ1-2	TGCGCCAGCAGCCGGGTAGAGAGAAAGGGGCATGGCTACACCTTC	CASSRVERKGHGYTF
TRBD2	TRBV4-2	.	TRBJ2-1	TGTGCCAGCAGCCCTAAGGGGCGGGAGCGGGGGAATGAGCAGTTCTTC	CASSPKGRERGNEQFF
.	TRBV19	.	TRBJ1-4	TGTGCCAGTAGTAATAGGGCCCGAGGACGAGAAAAACTGTTTTTT	CASSNRARGREKLFF